This T cell receptor beta chain came from a study of blood T cell repertoires in COVID-19. Data came from immunoSEQ multiplex PCR; TCRdb stores just in-frame clones and leaves some out. The top ten clones hold more than 7.5% of a sample with roughly 42,000 clones, 80% to 90% of them seen once. The CDR3 covers 15 residues. Germline V gene data show CDR1 as SGHVS and CDR2 as FQNEAQ. V dropped 3 bases and J dropped 5 bases, with 13 bases sitting between them. Source material: peripheral blood. The chain carries TRBV7-8 and TRBJ2-2, with a tentative D call TRBD1 (5 bases). The clonotype was recovered from a man aged 30 to 45 with active or convalescent COVID-19. CDR3: CASSLIGAKTGELFF. In nucleotides, the CDR3 is TGTGCCAGCAGCTTGATAGGGGCAAAAACCGGGGAGCTGTTTTTT.